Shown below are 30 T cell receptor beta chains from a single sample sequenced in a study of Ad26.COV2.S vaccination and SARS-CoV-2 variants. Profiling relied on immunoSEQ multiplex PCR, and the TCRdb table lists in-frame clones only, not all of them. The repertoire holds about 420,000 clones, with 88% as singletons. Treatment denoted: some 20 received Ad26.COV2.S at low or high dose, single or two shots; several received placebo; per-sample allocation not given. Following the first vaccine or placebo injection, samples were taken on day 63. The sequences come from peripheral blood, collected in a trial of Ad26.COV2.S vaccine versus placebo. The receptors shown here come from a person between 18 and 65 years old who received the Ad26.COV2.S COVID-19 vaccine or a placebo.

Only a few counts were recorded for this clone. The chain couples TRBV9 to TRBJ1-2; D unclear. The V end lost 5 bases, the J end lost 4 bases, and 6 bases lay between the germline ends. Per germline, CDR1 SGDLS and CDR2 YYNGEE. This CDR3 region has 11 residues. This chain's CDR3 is CASRGVYGYTF. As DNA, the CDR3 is TGTGCCAGCAGGGGAGTCTATGGCTACACCTTC.

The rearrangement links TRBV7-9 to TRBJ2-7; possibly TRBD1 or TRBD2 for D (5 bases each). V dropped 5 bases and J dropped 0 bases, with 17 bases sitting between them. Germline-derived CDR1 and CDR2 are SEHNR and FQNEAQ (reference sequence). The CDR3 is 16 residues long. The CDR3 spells CASSRGPNRPSYEQYF. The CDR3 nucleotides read TGTGCCAGCAGCCGGGGCCCTAATCGCCCCTCCTACGAGCAGTACTTC.

CDR3 protein: CAWSRSRSSGNTIYF. The CDR3 nucleotides read TGTGCCTGGAGTCGATCAAGAAGCTCTGGAAACACCATATATTTT. The J gene is TRBJ1-3, the V gene TRBV30; D call uncertain. V shed 2 bases and J shed 0 bases, with 11 bases lying between them. Per germline, CDR1 GTSNPN and CDR2 SVGIG (reference sequence). The CDR3 runs 15 residues.

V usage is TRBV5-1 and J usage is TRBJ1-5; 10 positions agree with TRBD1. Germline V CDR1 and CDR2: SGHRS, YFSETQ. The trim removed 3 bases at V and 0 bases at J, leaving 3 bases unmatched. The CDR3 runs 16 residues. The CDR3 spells CASSSGTGDSNQPQHF. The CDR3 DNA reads TGCGCCAGCAGCTCCGGGACAGGGGATAGCAATCAGCCCCAGCATTTT.

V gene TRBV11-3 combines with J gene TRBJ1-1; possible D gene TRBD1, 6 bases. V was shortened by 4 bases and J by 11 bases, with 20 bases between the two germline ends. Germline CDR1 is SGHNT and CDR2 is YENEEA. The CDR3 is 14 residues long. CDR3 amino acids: CASSSQGLHAPAFF. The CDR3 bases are TGTGCCAGCAGCTCCCAGGGGTTACACGCCCCGGCTTTCTTT.

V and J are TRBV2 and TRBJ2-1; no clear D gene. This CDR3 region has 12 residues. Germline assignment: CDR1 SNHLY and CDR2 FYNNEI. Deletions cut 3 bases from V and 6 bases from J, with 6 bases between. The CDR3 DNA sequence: TGTGCCAGCAGTGATGAAACCAATGAGCAGTTCTTC. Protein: CASSDETNEQFF.

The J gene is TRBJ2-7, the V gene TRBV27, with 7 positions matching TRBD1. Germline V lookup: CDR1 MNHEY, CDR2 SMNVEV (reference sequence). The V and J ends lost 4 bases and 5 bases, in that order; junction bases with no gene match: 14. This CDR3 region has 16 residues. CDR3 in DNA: TGTGCCAGCAGTTCTTATCGGACAGGCGTATGGAACGAGCAGTACTTC. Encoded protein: CASSSYRTGVWNEQYF.

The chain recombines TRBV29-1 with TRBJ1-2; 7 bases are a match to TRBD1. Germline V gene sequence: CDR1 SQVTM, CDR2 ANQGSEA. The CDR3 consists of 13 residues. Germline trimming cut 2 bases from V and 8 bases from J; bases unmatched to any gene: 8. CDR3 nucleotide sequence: TGCAGCGTTGAAATCAACAGGGGAGGAGGCTACACCTTC. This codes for CSVEINRGGGYTF.

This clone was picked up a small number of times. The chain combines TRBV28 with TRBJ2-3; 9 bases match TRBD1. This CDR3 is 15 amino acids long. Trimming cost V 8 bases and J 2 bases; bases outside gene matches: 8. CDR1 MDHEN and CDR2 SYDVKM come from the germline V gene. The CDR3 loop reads CASGRTGDNTDTQYF. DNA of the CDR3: TGTGCCAGCGGGAGGACAGGGGATAACACAGATACGCAGTATTTT. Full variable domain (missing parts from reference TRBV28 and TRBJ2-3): DVKVTQSSRYLVKRTGEKVFLECVQDMDHENMFWYRQDPGLGLRLIYFSYDVKMKEKGDIPEGYSVSREKKERFSLILESASTNQTSMYLCASGRTGDNTDTQYFGPGTRLTVL.

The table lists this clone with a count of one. The CDR3 DNA follows: TGTGCCTGGGGCCCCGGGCCGCCCTACGAGCAGTACTTC. It translates to CAWGPGPPYEQYF. The chain recombines TRBV30 with TRBJ2-7; D is ambiguous. CDR1 GTSNPN and CDR2 SVGIG come from the germline V gene (reference sequence). Trimming removed 5 bases from V and 2 bases from J, with 13 bases in between. This CDR3 is 13 amino acids long.

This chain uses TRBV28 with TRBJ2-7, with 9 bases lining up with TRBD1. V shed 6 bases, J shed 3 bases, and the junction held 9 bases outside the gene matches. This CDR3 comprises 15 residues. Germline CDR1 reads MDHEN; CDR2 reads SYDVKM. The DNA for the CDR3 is TGTGCCAGCAGCCTAACAGGGGGCGATATCTACGAGCAGTACTTC. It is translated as CASSLTGGDIYEQYF.

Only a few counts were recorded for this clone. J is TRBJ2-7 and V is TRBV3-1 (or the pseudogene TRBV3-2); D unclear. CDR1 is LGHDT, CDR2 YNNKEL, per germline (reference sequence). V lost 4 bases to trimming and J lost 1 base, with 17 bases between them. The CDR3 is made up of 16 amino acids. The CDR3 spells CASSPNLLLPSYEQYF. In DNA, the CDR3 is TGTGCCAGCAGCCCCAATCTCCTCCTTCCTTCCTACGAGCAGTACTTC.

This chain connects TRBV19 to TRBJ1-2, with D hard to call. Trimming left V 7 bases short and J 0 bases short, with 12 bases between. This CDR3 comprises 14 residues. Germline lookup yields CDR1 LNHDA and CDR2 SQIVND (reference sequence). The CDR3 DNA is TGTGCCAGTACCCTTCCCAAAGCTAACTATGGCTACACCTTC. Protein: CASTLPKANYGYTF.

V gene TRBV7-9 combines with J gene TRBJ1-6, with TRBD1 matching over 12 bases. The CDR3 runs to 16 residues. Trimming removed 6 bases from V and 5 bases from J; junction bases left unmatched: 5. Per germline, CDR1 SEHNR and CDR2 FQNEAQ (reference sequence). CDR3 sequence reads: CASRFGTGGNNSPLHF. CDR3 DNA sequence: TGTGCCAGCAGGTTCGGGACAGGGGGCAATAATTCACCCCTCCACTTT.

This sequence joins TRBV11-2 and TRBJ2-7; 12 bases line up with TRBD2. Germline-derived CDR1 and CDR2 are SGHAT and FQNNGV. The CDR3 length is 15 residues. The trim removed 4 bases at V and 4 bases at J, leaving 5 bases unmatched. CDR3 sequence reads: CASSSLAGGLYEQYF. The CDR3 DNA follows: TGTGCCAGCAGCTCCCTAGCGGGGGGGCTGTACGAGCAGTACTTC. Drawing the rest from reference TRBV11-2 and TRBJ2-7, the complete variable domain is EAGVAQSPRYKIIEKRQSVAFWCNPISGHATLYWYQQILGQGPKLLIQFQNNGVVDDSQLPKDRFSAERLKGVDSTLKIQPAKLEDSAVYLCASSSLAGGLYEQYFGPGTRLTVT.

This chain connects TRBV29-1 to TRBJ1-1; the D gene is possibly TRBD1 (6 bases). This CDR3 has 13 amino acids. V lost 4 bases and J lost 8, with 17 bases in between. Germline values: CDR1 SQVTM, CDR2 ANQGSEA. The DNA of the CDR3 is TGCAGCGTTGCCGGGGCAGGGGCGAGAGAAGCTTTCTTT. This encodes CSVAGAGAREAFF.

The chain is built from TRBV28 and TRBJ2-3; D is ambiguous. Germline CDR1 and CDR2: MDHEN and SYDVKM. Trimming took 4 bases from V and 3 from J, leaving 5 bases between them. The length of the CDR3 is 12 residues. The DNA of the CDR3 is TGTGCCAGCAGTTCAGAAACAGATACGCAGTATTTT. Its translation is CASSSETDTQYF.

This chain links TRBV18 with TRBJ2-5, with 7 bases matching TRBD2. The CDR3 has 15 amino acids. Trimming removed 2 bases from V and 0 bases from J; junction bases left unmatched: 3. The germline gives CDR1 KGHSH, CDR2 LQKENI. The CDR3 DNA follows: TGTGCCAGCTCACCAACCCTAGCGGACCAAGAGACCCAGTACTTC. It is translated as CASSPTLADQETQYF. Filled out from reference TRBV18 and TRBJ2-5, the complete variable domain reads NAGVMQNPRHLVRRRGQEARLRCSPMKGHSHVYWYRQLPEEGLKFMVYLQKENIIDESGMPKERFSAEFPKEGPSILRIQQVVRGDSAAYFCASSPTLADQETQYFGPGTRLLVL.

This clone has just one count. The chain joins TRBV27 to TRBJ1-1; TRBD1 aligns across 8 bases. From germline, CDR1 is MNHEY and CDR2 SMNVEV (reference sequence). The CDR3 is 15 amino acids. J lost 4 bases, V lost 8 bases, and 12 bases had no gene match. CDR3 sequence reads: CASAPDRAWSTEAFF. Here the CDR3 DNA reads TGTGCCAGCGCCCCGGACAGGGCCTGGAGCACTGAAGCTTTCTTT.

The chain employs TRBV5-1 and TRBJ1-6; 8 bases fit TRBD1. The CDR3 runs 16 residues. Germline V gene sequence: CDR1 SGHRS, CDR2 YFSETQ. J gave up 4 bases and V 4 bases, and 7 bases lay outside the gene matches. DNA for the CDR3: TGCGCCAGCAGCGCGACAGGGGACCGGTATAATTCACCCCTCCACTTT. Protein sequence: CASSATGDRYNSPLHF. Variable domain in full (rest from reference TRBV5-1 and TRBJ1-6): KAGVTQTPRYLIKTRGQQVTLSCSPISGHRSVSWYQQTPGQGLQFLFEYFSETQRNKGNFPGRFSGRQFSNSRSEMNVSTLELGDSALYLCASSATGDRYNSPLHFGNGTRLTVT.

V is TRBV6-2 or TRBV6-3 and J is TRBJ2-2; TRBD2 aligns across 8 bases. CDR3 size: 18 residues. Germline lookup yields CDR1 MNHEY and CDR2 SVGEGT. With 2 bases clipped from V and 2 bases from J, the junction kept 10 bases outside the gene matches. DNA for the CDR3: TGTGCCAGCAGTTACGTCGGGGGGGCGTTCGCAAACACCGGGGAGCTGTTTTTT. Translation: CASSYVGGAFANTGELFF.

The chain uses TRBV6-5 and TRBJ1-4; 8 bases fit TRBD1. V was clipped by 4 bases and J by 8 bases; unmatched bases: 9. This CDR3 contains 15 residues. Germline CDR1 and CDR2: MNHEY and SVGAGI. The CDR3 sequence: CASSFRGTGGEKLFF. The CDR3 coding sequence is TGTGCCAGCAGTTTTCGAGGGACAGGCGGAGAAAAACTGTTTTTT.

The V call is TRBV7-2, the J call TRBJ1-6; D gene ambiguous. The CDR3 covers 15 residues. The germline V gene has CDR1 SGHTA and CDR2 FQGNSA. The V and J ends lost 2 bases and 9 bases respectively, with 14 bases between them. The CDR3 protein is CASSLSGQESSPLHF. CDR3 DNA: TGTGCCAGCAGCTTATCTGGCCAGGAGAGTTCACCCCTCCACTTT.

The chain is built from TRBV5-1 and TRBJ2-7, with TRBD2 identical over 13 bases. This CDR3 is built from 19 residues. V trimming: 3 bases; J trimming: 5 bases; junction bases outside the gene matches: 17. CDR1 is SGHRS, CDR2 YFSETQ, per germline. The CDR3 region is CASSYLTSGGRARSDEQYF. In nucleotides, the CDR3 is TGCGCCAGCAGCTACCTGACTAGCGGGGGGAGGGCTAGATCTGACGAGCAGTACTTC.

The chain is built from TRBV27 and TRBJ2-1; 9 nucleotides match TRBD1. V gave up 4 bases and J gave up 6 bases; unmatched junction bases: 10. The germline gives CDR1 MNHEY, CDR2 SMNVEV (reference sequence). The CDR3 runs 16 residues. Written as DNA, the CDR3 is TGTGCCAGCAGTTCCTGGACAGGGGCGACCATCAATGAGCAGTTCTTC. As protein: CASSSWTGATINEQFF.

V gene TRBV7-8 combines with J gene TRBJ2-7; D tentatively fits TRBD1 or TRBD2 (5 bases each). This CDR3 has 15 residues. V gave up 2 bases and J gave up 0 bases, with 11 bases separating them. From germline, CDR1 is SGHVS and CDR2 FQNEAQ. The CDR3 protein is CASSLFPGSSYEQYF. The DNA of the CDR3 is TGTGCCAGCAGCTTATTCCCAGGGAGCTCCTACGAGCAGTACTTC.

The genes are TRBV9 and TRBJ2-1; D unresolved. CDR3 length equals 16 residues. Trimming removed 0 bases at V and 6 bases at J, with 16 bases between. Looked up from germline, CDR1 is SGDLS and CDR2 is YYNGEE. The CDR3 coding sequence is TGTGCCAGCAGCGTAGAGCACTTCGGGCCTCTCAATGAGCAGTTCTTC. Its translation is CASSVEHFGPLNEQFF.

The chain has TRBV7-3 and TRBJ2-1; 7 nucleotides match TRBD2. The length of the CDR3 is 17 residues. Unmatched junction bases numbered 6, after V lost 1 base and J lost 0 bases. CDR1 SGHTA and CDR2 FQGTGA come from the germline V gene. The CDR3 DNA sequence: TGTGCCAGCAGCTTAAGAATTGGCGGGGGCTCCTACAATGAGCAGTTCTTC. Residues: CASSLRIGGGSYNEQFF.

The CDR3 loop is CAWSDGGHGYTF. The CDR3 coding sequence is TGTGCCTGGAGTGACGGGGGCCATGGCTACACCTTC. The chain recombines TRBV30 with TRBJ1-2; D perhaps matches TRBD1 (6 bases). Germline V gives CDR1 GTSNPN, CDR2 SVGIG (reference sequence). V lost 1 base and J 6 bases, leaving 9 bases between the germline ends. The CDR3 spans 12 residues.

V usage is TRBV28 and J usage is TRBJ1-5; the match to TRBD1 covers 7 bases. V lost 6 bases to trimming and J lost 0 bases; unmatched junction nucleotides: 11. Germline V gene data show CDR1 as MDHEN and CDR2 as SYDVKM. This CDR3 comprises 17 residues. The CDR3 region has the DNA TGTGCCAGCAGCCGAGGGGGCGCGGAGTATAGCAATCAGCCCCAGCATTTT. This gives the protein CASSRGGAEYSNQPQHF.